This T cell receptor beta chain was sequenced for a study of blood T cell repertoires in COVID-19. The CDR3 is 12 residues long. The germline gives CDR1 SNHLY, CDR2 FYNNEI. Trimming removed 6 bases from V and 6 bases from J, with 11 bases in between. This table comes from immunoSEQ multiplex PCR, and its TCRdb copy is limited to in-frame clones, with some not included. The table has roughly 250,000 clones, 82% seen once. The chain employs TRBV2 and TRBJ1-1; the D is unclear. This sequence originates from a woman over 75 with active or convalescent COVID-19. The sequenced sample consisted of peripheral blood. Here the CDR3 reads CASRPTRAEAFF. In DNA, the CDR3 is TGTGCCAGCAGGCCCACTAGGGCTGAAGCTTTCTTT. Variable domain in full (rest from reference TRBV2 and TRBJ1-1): EPEVTQTPSHQVTQMGQEVILRCVPISNHLYFYWYRQILGQKVEFLVSFYNNEISEKSEIFDDQFSVERPDGSNFTLKIRSTKLEDSAMYFCASRPTRAEAFFGQGTRLTVV.